This T cell receptor beta chain appears in the sequencing data of a study of shared clonotypes between healthy human individuals. The V end lost 1 base, the J end lost 5 bases, and 23 bases lay between the germline ends. Germline V gene data show CDR1 as SGHAT and CDR2 as FQNNGV. CDR3 length: 18 amino acids. Assay used: immunoSEQ multiplex PCR; TCRdb lists only in-frame clones, some missing. The sample lists about 1.1 million clones, around three quarters occurring once. The chain employs TRBV11-2 and TRBJ1-2, with D perhaps matching TRBD1 (6 bases). Sequencing was performed on memory CD4+ T cells from PBMCs. As to subset: CD45RA-negative fraction. The sequence was obtained from a young man in good health. Some clones in this sample may be carry-over from other donors' samples. For the CDR3, the DNA is TGTGCCAGCAGCTTAGCCCGGGGTCAGGGGACCCATTTGTATGGCTACACCTTC. Its translation is CASSLARGQGTHLYGYTF.